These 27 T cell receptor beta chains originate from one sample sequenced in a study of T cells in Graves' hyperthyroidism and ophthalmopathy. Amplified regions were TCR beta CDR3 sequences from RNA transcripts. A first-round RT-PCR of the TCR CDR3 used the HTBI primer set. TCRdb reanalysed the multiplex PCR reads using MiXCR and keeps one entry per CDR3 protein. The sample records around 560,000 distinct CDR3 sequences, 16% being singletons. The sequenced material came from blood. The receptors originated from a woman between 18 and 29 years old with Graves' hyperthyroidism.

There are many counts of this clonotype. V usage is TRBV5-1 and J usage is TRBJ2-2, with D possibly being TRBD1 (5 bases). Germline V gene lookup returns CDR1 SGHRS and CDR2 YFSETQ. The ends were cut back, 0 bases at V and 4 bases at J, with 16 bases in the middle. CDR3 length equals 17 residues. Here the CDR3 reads CASSLAWPGLGTGELFF. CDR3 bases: TGCGCCAGCAGCTTGGCCTGGCCAGGGCTGGGCACCGGGGAGCTGTTTTTT.

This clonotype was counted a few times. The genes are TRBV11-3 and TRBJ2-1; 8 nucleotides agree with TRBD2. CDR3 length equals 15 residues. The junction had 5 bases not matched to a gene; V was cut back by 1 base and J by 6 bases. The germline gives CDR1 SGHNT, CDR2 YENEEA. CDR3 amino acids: CASSLVVAGFNEQFF. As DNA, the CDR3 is TGTGCCAGCAGCTTAGTGGTAGCGGGGTTCAATGAGCAGTTCTTC.

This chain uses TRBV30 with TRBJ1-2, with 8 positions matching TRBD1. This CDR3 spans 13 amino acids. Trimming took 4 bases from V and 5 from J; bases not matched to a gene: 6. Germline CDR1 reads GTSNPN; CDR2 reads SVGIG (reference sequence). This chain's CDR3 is CAWTRDRRYGYTF. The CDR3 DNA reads TGTGCCTGGACTCGGGACAGGAGGTATGGCTACACCTTC.

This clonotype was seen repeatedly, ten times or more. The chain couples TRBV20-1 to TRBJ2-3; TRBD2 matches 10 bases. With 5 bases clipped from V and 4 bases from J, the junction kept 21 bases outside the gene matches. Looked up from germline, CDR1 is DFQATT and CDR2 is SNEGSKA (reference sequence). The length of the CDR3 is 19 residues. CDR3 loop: CSAQPLEREGRFQADTQYF. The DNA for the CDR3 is TGCAGTGCTCAACCCTTAGAGCGGGAGGGCCGATTCCAGGCAGATACGCAGTATTTT.

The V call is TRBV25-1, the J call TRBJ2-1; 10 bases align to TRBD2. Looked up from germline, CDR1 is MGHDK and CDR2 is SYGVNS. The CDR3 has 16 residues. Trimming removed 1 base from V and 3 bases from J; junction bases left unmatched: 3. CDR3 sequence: CASSEWLAGDYNEQFF. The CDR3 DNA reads TGTGCCAGCAGTGAATGGCTAGCGGGAGACTACAATGAGCAGTTCTTC.

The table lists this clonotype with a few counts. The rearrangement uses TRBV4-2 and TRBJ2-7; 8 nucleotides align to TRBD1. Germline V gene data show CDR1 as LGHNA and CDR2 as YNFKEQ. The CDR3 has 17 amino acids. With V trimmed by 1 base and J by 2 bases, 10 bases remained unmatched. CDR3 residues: CASSQAEDRVTPYEQYF. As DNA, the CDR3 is TGTGCCAGCAGCCAAGCCGAGGACAGGGTGACCCCCTACGAGCAGTACTTC.

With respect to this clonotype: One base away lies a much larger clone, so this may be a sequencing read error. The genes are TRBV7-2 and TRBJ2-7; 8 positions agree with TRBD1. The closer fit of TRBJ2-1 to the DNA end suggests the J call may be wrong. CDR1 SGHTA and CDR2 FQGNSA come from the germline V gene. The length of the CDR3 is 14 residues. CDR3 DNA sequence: TGTGCCAGCAGCCATACAGGGGGTCCCTACGAGCAGTTCTTC. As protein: CASSHTGGPYEQFF.

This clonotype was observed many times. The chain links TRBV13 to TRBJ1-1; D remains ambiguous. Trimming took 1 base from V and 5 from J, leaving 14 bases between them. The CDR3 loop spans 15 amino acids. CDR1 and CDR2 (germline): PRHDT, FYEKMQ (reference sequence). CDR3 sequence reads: CASSLVWGFTTEAFF. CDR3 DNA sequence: TGTGCCAGCAGCTTAGTATGGGGTTTTACAACTGAAGCTTTCTTT.

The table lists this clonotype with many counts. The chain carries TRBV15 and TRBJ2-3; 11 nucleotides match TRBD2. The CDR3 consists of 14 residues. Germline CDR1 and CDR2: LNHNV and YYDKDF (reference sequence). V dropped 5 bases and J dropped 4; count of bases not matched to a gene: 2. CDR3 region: CATSLLAGADTQYF. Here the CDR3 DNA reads TGTGCCACCAGCTTACTAGCGGGAGCAGATACGCAGTATTTT.

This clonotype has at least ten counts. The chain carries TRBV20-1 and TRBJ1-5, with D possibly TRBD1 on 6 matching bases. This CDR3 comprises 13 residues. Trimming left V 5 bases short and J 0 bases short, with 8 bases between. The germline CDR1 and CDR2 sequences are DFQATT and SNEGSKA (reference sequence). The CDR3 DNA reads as TGCAGTGCTCACAGGGATAGCAATCAGCCCCAGCATTTT. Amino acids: CSAHRDSNQPQHF.

CDR3 amino acids: CSARPLTGTSNQPQHF. As DNA, the CDR3 is TGCAGTGCTAGGCCCTTGACAGGGACTAGCAATCAGCCCCAGCATTTT. This chain joins TRBV20-1 and TRBJ1-5; 7 bases match TRBD1. The CDR3 runs to 16 residues. Germline CDR1 DFQATT, CDR2 SNEGSKA (reference sequence). The trim removed 3 bases at V and 0 bases at J, leaving 8 bases unmatched.

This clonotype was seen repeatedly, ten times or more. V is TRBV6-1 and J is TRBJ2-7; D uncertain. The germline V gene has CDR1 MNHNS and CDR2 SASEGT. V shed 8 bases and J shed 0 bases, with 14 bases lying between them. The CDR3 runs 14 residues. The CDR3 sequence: CASAIGRSSYEQYF. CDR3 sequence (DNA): TGTGCCAGCGCAATCGGACGGAGCTCCTACGAGCAGTACTTC.

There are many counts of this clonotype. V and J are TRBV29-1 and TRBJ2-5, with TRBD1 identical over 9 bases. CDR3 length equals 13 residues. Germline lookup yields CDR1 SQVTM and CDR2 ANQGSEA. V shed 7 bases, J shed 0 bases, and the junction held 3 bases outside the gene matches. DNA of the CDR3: TGCAGCGGGACAGGGGCCAACCAAGAGACCCAGTACTTC. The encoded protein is CSGTGANQETQYF.

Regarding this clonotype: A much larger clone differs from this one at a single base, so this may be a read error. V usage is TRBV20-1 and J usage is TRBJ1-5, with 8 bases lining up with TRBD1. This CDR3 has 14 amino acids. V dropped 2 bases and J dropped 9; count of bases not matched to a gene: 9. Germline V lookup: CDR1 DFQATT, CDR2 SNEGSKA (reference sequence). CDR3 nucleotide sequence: TGCAGTGCTAGAAGTCAGGGGGCCGGGCTGCCCCAGCATTTT. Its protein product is CSARSQGAGLPQHF.

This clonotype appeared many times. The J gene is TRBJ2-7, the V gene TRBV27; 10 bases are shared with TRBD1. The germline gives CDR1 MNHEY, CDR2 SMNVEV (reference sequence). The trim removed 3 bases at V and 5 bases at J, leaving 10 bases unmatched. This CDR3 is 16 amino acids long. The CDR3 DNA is TGTGCCAGCAGTTTCTACCTGGGACAGGGGACCAACGAGCAGTACTTC. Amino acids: CASSFYLGQGTNEQYF.

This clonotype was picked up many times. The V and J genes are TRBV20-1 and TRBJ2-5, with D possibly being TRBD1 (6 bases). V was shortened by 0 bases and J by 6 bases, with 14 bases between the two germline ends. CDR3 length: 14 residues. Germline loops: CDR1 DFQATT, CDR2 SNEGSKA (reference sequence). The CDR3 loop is CSARDRMDRKTQYF. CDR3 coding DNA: TGCAGTGCTAGAGATAGAATGGACAGAAAGACCCAGTACTTC.

CDR3 DNA sequence: TGTGCCAGCAGCCAAGTCTCTCGGCTATCTGGAAACACCATATATTTT. Translating it yields CASSQVSRLSGNTIYF. The rearrangement uses TRBV14 and TRBJ1-3; D is unresolved. From germline, CDR1 is SGHDN and CDR2 FVKESK. This CDR3 region has 16 residues. Trimming stripped 1 base from V and 1 base from J, with 11 bases between.

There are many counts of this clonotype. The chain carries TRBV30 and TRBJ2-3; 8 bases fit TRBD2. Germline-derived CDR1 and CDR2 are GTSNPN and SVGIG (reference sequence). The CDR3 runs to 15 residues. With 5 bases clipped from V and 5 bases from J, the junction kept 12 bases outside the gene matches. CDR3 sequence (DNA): TGTGCCTGGGGATTGAGCGGGAGAAGGATAGATACGCAGTATTTT. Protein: CAWGLSGRRIDTQYF.

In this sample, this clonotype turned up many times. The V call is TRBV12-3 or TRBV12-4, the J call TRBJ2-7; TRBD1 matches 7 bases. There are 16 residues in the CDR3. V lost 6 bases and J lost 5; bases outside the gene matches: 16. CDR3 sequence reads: CASRPPDGQAGHEQYF. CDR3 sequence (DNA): TGTGCCAGCAGGCCCCCCGACGGACAGGCGGGCCACGAGCAGTACTTC.

Written as DNA, the CDR3 is TGTGCCAGCAGCTCGGGACAGGGATGGAATTCACCCCTCCACTTT. This codes for CASSSGQGWNSPLHF. The chain carries TRBV5-4 and TRBJ1-6; 9 positions match TRBD1. This CDR3 spans 15 amino acids. The germline V gene encodes CDR1 SGHNT and CDR2 YYREEE (reference sequence). J gave up 7 bases and V 3 bases, and 5 bases lay outside the gene matches.

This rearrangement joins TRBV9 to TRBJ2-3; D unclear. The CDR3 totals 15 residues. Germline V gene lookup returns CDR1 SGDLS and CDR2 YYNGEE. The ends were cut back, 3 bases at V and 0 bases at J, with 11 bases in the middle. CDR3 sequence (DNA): TGTGCCAGCAGCGCTGAAAACTGGAGCACAGATACGCAGTATTTT. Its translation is CASSAENWSTDTQYF.

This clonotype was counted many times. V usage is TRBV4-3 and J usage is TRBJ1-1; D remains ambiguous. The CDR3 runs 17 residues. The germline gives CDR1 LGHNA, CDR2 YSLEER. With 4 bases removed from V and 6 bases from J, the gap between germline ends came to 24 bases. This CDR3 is CASSLTLRGRGLPEAFF. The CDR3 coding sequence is TGCGCCAGCAGCCTCACGTTACGTGGGAGAGGGTTACCTGAAGCTTTCTTT.

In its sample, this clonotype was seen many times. The CDR3 nucleotides are TGTGCCAGCAGCCTCCGACCCCTAGGAAAGACCCAGTACTTC. Translating it yields CASSLRPLGKTQYF. The rearrangement links TRBV7-2 to TRBJ2-5; D unresolved. From germline, CDR1 is SGHTA and CDR2 FQGNSA. The CDR3 length is 14 residues. V was pared by 5 bases and J by 6 bases, with 16 bases between. The entire variable domain, with the rest obtained from reference TRBV7-2 and TRBJ2-5, is as follows: GAGVSQSPSNKVTEKGKDVELRCDPISGHTALYWYRQSLGQGLEFLIYFQGNSAPDKSGLPSDRFSAERTGGSVSTLTIQRTQQEDSAVYLCASSLRPLGKTQYFGPGTRLLVL.

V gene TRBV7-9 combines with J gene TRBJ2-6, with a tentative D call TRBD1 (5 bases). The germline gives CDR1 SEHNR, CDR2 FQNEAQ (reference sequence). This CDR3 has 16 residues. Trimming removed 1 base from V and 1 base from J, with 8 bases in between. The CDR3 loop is CASSLDRQSGANVLTF. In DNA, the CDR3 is TGTGCCAGCAGCTTAGACCGACAGTCTGGGGCCAACGTCCTGACTTTC.

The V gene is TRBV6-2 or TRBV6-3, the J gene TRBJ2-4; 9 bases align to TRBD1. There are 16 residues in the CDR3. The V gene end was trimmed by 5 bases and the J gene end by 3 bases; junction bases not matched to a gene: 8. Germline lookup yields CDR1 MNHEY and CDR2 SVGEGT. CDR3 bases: TGTGCCAGCAGTACGGGGACAGGGAGTATCAAAAACATTCAGTACTTC. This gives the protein CASSTGTGSIKNIQYF.

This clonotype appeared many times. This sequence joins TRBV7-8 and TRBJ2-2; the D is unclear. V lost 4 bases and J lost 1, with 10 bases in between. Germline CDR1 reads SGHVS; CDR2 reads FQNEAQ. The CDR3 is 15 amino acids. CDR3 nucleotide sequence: TGTGCCAGCAGCTCCCTGTCGTTGAACACCGGGGAGCTGTTTTTT. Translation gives CASSSLSLNTGELFF.

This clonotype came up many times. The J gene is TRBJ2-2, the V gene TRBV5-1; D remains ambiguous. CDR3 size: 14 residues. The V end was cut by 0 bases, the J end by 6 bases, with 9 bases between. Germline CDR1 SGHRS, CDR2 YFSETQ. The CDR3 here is CASSLAPGPGELFF. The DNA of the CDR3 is TGCGCCAGCAGCTTGGCCCCTGGGCCCGGGGAGCTGTTTTTT.